Sequencing of this T cell receptor beta chain was carried out in a study of CD8+ T cells in alopecia areata. Overall study context: Twice a day, 5 to 10 mg of oral tofacitinib was administered to treated patients. Tofacitinib was given for 6 to 18 months, then stopped for 6 months.

In germline, CDR1 is MNHNY, CDR2 SVGAGI (reference sequence). Losses at the gene ends were 0 bases for V and 5 bases for J; bases not matched to a gene: 3. The CDR3 has 14 residues. Extraction and reverse transcription of RNA yielded cDNA as the sequencing template. The assay was immunoSEQ multiplex PCR, and TCRdb's table has in-frame clones only and misses some. The sample lists about 150,000 clones, about 51% seen once, with roughly 15% in the top ten. Study results and limitations: Amid tofacitinib therapy, many expanded lesional clones stayed present in scalp and blood.

Note on this clone: Its antigen is not identified.

Treatment here: oral pan-JAK inhibitor, 5-10 mg twice daily. The chain uses TRBV6-6 and TRBJ2-7; TRBD2 aligns across 8 bases. The receptor's source is a human donor with alopecia areata. Source: CD8+ T cells sorted from blood, taken at week 4, from a patient treated with tofacitinib. CDR3 nucleotides: TGTGCCAGCAGTTACTCAAGCGGGGGCCACGAGCAGTACTTC. Translated: CASSYSSGGHEQYF.